This T cell receptor beta chain was obtained from a study of blood T cells in healthy people across ages. Germline values: CDR1 SNHLY, CDR2 FYNNEI. Trimming left V 6 bases short and J 1 base short, with 9 bases between. This CDR3 region has 14 residues. In regard to this clonotype: No antigen is known for it.

The second PCR ran roughly 6 to 11 cycles with a sample-barcoded 5' primer and J-beta primers. TCRdb reanalysed the 5' RACE reads using MiXCR and keeps one entry per CDR3 protein. This table has 920,000 or so distinct CDR3 sequences, less than 50% appearing once. Whole-study findings and limits: Age advanced and TCR beta diversity per million T cells fell, roughly linearly.

This sequence originates from a woman aged 60-70 years in good health. Sequencing was carried out using blood. The V gene is TRBV2, the J gene TRBJ2-2; weak D call: TRBD2 (5 bases). CDR3 amino acids: CASRKRRNTGELFF. CDR3 bases: TGTGCCAGCAGGAAGCGGAGGAACACCGGGGAGCTGTTTTTT.